Reported below is one TCR beta chain. The specificity of this receptor is unknown. The sample holds no much larger clone one base away, and base qualities are not on file. Whole blood was collected in K2EDTA tubes by collaborating institutions according to the institutions' own protocols. Collaborator samples were shipped for TCRbeta analysis as frozen whole blood, isolated PBMCs, or DNA extracted from either sample type. TCRbeta CDR3 regions were amplified from genomic DNA using the immunoSEQ Assay, a bias-controlled multiplex PCR. As for the authors' bioinformatics: The number of nucleated cells in each sample was estimated by amplification of reference gene primers within the assay. Sequence reads were collapsed and filtered to measure the absolute abundance of every unique TCRbeta CDR3 rearrangement. For each sample, productive Simpson clonality was calculated by taking the square root of Simpson's diversity index across productive rearrangements. TCRdb limited this immuneACCESS table to in-frame rearrangements with V and J called. A share of clones is missing; checked studies link under half to unresolved V genes, and the rest is unexplained. V and J calls and clone size are as listed in that table; D and trimming were resolved from the DNA. For this sample the table gives some 250,000 clones, of which more than 70% were detected only once. Around 7.9% of the sample goes to the ten largest clones.

The data originate from a study of blood T cell repertoires in COVID-19 (dated by TCRdb to the early 2020s). About the study as a whole: Collaborator samples came from the United States, Italy and Spain and covered acute and convalescent phases of COVID-19. The material from the prospective study consisted of cDNA or gDNA derived from T cells, B-cell-depleted T cells, or PBMCs. Deeply sampled blood TCRbeta repertoires from subjects exposed to, actively infected with, or recovered from COVID-19 were included in the dataset. The repertoires were released in a freely available public database meant as a resource for research on the immune response to SARS-CoV-2. The samples were drawn from two sources: the first 160 participants of the ongoing ImmuneRACE study, and fewer than 1,500 subjects contributed by 6 global collaborators. Nearly every sample came with metadata listing a de-identified subject ID, COVID-19 status, age in years and sex. Where available, HLA class I and class II types were obtained from metadata supplied by the sample provider rather than from assay-based typing. Overall study outcomes, separate from this receptor: How much clinical and demographic metadata was included differed by source and by participant, and the metadata was provided uncurated.

The CDR3 numbers 14 residues from cysteine through phenylalanine. Only the CDR3 DNA stays, 42 bases, in frame from base 1. Sequences MNHEY (CDR1) and SVGAGI (CDR2) are obtained from the germline V gene. Deletion took 7 bases off V and 1 base off J, with a span of 13 bases between the germline ends. The chain is assembled from TRBV6-5 and TRBJ1-1; TRBD1 is a weak D gene call, 6 bases matching. Sequencing was carried out using peripheral blood. This TCR was recovered from a man aged 40-55 years with active or convalescent COVID-19. The DNA reads as follows: TGTGCCAGCATGTCTGGACAGTCGAACACTGAAGCTTTCTTT. Translated, it gives CASMSGQSNTEAFF.